What follows describes a single T cell receptor beta chain. Its antigen is still unknown. These data come from a study of PD-1 blockade in classical Hodgkin lymphoma. Study results and limitations: Reported findings placed baseline TCR diversity lower in newly diagnosed patients (compared with healthy donors). Why repertoires differed is undefined; disease activity or prior therapy possibly contributed.

Germline values: CDR1 SGHRS, CDR2 YFSETQ. Trimming took 0 bases from V and 2 from J; bases not matched to a gene: 0. This CDR3 is built from 15 residues. Time point defined: newly diagnosed, previously untreated cHL patient sample. PBMCs from untreated, newly diagnosed classical Hodgkin lymphoma were comparison samples. Sequenced by immunoSEQ multiplex PCR; TCRdb stores in-frame clones only, minus some. This sample has 45,000 to 60,000 clones, with roughly 93% found just once. The TCR comes from a human donor with classical Hodgkin lymphoma. The chain has TRBV5-1 and TRBJ1-1; TRBD1 matches at 11 bases. Sequencing used peripheral blood mononuclear cells (PBMCs). CDR3 in DNA: TGCGCCAGCAGCTTGGGGACAGGGGGCAACACTGAAGCTTTCTTT. It yields the protein CASSLGTGGNTEAFF.